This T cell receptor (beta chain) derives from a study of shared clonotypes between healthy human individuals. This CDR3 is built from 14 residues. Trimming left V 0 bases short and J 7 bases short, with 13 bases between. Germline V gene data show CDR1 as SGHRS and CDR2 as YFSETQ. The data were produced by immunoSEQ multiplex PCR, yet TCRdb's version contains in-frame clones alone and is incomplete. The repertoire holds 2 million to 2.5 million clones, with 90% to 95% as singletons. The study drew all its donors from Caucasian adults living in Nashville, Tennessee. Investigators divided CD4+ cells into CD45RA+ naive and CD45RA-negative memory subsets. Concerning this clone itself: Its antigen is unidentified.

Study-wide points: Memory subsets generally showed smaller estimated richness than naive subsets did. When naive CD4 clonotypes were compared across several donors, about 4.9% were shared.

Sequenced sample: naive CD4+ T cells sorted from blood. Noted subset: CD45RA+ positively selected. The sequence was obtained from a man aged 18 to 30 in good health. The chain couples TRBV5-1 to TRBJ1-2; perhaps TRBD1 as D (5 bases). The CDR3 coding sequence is TGCGCCAGCAGCTTGGGTCGGGGCTCAACTGGCTACACCTTC. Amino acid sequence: CASSLGRGSTGYTF.